The table lists the clone carrying this TCR beta chain with many counts. Its antigen is undetermined. The data originate from a study of T-cell reconstitution after alpha-beta-depleted transplantation in children. Germline V CDR1 and CDR2: MNHEY, SVGEGT. This CDR3 contains 12 residues. The ends were cut back, 2 bases at V and 6 bases at J, with 4 bases in the middle. Study findings and constraints: From newly produced T cells came most of the T-cell counts and diversity one year after transplant. For some patients, TCRbeta diversity was high at day 60 because of recipient T cells and thymic progenitors that survived. In patients about two months after transplant, alpha-beta T cells reportedly arose from several hundred expanded graft clones.

For TCRbeta, the library was prepared with unique molecular identifiers. TCRdb used MiXCR to reprocess the PCR reads, holding one entry per CDR3 protein. The table shows hundreds of thousands of distinct CDR3 sequences, with less than 9.5% occurring only once. Source: peripheral blood, taken 360 days after TCRalphabeta/CD19-depleted stem cell transplant. The source of this sequence is a female patient between 2 and 10 years old who had a stem cell transplant for Fanconi anemia, so the T cells may come from the graft donor. The chain combines TRBV6-2 or TRBV6-3 with TRBJ2-2; D remains unclear. For the CDR3, the DNA is TGTGCCAGCAGTTACCCTCCCGGGGAGCTGTTTTTT. Translating gives CASSYPPGELFF.